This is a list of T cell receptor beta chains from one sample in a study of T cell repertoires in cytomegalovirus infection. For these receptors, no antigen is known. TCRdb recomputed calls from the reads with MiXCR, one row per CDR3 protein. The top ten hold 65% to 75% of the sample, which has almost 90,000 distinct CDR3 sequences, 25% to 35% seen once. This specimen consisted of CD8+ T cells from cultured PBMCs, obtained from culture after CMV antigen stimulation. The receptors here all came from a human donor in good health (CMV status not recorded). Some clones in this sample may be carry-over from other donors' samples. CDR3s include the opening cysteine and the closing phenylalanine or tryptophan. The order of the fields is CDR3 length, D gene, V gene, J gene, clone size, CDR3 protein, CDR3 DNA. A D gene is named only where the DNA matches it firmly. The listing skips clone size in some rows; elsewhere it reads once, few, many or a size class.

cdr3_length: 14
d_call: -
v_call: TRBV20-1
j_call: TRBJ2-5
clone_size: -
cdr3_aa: CSARPGFEWETQYF
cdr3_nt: TGCAGTGCCCGCCCGGGTTTCGAATGGGAGACCCAGTACTTC

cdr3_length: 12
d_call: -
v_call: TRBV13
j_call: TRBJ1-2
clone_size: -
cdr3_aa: CASRGANDGYTF
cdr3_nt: TGTGCCAGTAGGGGGGCGAACGATGGCTACACCTTC

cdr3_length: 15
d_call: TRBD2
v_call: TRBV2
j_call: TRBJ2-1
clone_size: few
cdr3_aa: CASTGTSGGAGEQFF
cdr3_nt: TGTGCCAGCACCGGGACTAGCGGGGGGGCTGGTGAGCAGTTCTTC

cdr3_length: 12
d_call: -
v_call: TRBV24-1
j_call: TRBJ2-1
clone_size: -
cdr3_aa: CATSDRRGRQFF
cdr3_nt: TGTGCCACCAGTGATAGACGGGGAAGGCAGTTCTTC

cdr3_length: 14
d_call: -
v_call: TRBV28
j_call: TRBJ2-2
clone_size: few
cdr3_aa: CASSFLPDTGELFF
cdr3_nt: TGTGCCAGCAGTTTTCTACCTGACACCGGGGAGCTGTTTTTT

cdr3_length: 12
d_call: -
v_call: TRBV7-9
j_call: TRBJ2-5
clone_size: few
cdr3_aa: CASRALRETQYF
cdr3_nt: TGTGCCAGCCGGGCTCTCAGGGAGACCCAGTACTTC

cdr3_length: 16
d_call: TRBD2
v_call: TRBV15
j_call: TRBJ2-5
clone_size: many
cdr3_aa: CATSSPTSGGVETQYF
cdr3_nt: TGTGCCACCAGCAGCCCGACTAGCGGGGGGGTGGAGACCCAGTACTTC

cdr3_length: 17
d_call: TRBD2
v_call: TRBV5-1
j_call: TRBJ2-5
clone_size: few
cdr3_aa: CASSYNSGGTIQETQYF
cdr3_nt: TGCGCCAGCAGCTATAACAGCGGGGGGACTATCCAAGAGACCCAGTACTTC

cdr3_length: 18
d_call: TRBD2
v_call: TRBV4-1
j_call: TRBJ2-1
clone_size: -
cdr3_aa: CASSQDIGLAGSYNEQFF
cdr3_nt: TGCGCCAGCAGCCAAGATATCGGTCTAGCGGGGTCCTACAATGAGCAGTTCTTC

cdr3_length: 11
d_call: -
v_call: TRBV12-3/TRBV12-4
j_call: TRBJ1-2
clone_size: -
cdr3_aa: CAARLGGGYTF
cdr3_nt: TGTGCCGCCCGATTAGGTGGCGGCTACACCTTC

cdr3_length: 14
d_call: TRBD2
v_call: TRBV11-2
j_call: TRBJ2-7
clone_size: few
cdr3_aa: CASSSGRGAYEQYF
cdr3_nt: TGTGCCAGCAGCTCGGGGAGGGGTGCCTACGAGCAGTACTTC

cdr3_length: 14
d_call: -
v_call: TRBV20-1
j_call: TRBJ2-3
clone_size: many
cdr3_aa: CSAALSGSTDTQYF
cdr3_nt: TGCAGTGCTGCCCTTTCCGGGAGCACAGATACGCAGTATTTT

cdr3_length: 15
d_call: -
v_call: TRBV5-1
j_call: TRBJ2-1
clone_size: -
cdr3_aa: CASSLVGRGAGEQFF
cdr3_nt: TGCGCCAGCAGCTTGGTTGGCAGGGGGGCGGGTGAGCAGTTCTTC

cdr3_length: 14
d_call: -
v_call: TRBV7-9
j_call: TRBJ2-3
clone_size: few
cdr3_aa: CASRQIISTDTQYF
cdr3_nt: TGTGCCAGCAGACAGATAATTAGCACAGATACGCAGTATTTT

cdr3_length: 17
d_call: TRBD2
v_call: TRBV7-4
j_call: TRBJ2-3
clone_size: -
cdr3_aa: CASSYEGLAGDTDTQYF
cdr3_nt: TGTGCCAGCAGCTACGAGGGACTAGCGGGGGACACAGATACGCAGTATTTT

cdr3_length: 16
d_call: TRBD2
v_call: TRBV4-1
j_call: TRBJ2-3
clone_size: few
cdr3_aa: CASSPPGGAFTDTQYF
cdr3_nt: TGTGCCAGCAGCCCGCCCGGGGGGGCCTTCACAGATACGCAGTATTTT

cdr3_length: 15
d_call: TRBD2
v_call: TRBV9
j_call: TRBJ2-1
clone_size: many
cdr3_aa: CASSVGGGTYNEQFF
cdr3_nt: TGTGCCAGCAGCGTAGGGGGGGGGACCTACAATGAGCAGTTCTTC

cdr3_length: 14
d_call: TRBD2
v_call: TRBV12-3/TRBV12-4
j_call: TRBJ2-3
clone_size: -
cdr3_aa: CASSFGGAGDTQYF
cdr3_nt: TGTGCCAGCAGTTTCGGGGGGGCCGGAGATACGCAGTATTTT

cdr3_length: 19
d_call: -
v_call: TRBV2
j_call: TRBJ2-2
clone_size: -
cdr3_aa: CASSDWGSDQFLYTGELFF
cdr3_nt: TGTGCCAGCAGTGACTGGGGGTCAGATCAATTTCTGTACACCGGGGAGCTGTTTTTT

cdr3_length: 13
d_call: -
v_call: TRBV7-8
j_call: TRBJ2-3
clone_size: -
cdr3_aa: CASSLAWADTQYF
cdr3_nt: TGTGCCAGCAGCTTAGCGTGGGCAGATACGCAGTATTTT

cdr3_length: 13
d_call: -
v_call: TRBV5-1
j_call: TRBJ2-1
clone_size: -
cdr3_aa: CASSLGLNNEQFF
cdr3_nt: TGCGCCAGCAGCCTCGGGCTAAACAATGAGCAGTTCTTC

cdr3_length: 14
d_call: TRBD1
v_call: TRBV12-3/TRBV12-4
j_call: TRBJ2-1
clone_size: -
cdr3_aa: CASSPGTGGSEQFF
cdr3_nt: TGTGCCAGCAGTCCTGGGACAGGGGGTAGTGAGCAGTTCTTC

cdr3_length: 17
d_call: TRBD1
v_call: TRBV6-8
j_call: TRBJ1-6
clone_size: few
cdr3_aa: CASSPGTEFDDHSPLHF
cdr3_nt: TGTGCCAGCAGTCCCGGGACAGAGTTTGACGATCATTCACCCCTCCACTTT

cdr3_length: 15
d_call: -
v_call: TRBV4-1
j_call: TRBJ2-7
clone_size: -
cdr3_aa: CASSQDITGFYEQYF
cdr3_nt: TGCGCCAGCAGCCAAGATATTACAGGCTTCTACGAGCAGTACTTC

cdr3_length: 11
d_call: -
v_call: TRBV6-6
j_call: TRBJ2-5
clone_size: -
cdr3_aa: CASRSQETQYF
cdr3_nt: TGTGCCAGCAGATCGCAAGAGACCCAGTACTTC

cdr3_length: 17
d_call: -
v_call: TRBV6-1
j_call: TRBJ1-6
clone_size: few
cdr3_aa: CASSEVSPGRNNSPLHF
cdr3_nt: TGTGCCAGCAGTGAAGTTTCCCCGGGACGGAATAATTCACCCCTCCACTTT

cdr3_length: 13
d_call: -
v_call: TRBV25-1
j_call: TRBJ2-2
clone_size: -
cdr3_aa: CASSRTEGGELFF
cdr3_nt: TGTGCCAGCAGCCGTACGGAGGGCGGGGAGCTGTTTTTT

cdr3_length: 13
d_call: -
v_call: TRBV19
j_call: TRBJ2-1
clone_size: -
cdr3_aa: CASSWGPYDEQFF
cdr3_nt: TGTGCCAGTAGTTGGGGACCCTACGATGAGCAGTTCTTC

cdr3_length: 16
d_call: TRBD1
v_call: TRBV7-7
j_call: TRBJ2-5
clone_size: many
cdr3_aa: CASSLQGGDREETQYF
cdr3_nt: TGTGCCAGCAGCTTACAAGGCGGGGACAGGGAAGAGACCCAGTACTTC

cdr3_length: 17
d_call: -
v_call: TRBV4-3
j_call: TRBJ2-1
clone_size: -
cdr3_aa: CASSQDWARGGRYEQFF
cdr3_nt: TGCGCCAGCAGCCAAGATTGGGCCAGGGGGGGCAGGTATGAGCAGTTCTTC

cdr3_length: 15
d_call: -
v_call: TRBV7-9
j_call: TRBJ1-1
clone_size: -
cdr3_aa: CASSAGVDFSSEAFF
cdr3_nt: TGTGCCAGCAGCGCCGGGGTAGATTTTAGCTCTGAAGCTTTCTTT